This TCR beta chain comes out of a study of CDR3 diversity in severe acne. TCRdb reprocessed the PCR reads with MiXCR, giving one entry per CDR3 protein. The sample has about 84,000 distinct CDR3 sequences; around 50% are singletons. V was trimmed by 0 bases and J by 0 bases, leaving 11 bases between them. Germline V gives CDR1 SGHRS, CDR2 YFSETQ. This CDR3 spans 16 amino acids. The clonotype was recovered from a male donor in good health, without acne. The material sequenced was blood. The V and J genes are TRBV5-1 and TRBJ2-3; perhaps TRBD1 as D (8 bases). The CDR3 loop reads CASSLEQGGSTDTQYF. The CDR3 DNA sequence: TGCGCCAGCAGCTTGGAACAGGGGGGGAGCACAGATACGCAGTATTTT.